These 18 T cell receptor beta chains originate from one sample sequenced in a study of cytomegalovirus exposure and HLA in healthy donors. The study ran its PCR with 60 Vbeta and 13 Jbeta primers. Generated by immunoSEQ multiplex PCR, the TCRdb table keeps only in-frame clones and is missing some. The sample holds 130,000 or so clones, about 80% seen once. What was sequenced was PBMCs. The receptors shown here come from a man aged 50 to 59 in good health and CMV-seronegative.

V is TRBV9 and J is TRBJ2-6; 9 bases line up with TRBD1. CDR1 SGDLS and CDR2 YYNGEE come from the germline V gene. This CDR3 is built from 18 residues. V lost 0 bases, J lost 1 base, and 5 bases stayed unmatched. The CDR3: CASSVETGGGSGANVLTF. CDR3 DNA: TGTGCCAGCAGCGTAGAAACAGGGGGCGGATCTGGGGCCAACGTCCTGACTTTC.

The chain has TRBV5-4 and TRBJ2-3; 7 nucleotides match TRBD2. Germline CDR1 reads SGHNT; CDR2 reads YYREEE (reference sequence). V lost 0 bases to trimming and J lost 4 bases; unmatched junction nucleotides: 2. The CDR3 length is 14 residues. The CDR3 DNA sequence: TGTGCCAGCAGCTTGGTCGGGGGGTCAGATACGCAGTATTTT. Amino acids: CASSLVGGSDTQYF. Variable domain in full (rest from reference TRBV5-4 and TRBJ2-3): ETGVTQSPTHLIKTRGQQVTLRCSSQSGHNTVSWYQQALGQGPQFIFQYYREEENGRGNFPPRFSGLQFPNYSSELNVNALELDDSALYLCASSLVGGSDTQYFGPGTRLTVL.

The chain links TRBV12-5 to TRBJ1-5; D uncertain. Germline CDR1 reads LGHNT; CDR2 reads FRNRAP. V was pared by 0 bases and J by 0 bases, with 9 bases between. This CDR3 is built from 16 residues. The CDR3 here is CASGLVYAYSNQPQHF. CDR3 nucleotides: TGTGCTAGTGGTTTGGTATACGCGTATAGCAATCAGCCCCAGCATTTT.

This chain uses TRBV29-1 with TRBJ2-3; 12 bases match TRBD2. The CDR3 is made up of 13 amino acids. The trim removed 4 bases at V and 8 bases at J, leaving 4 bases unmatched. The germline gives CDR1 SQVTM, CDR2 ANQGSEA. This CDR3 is CSVVASGRVTQYF. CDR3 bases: TGCAGCGTTGTGGCTAGCGGGAGGGTTACGCAGTATTTT.

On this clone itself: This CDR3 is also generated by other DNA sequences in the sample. Written as DNA, the CDR3 is TGTGCCAGCAGCTTAGGCGGGGATGAAAAACTGTTTTTT. It specifies CASSLGGDEKLFF. The genes are TRBV11-2 and TRBJ1-4; D is undetermined. The CDR3 has 13 residues. The V gene's germline CDR1 is SGHAT and CDR2 FQNNGV. Trimming stripped 1 base from V and 6 bases from J, with 6 bases between.

CDR3 amino acids: CASSSVAKSMNQPQHF. The CDR3 bases are TGTGCCAGCAGTTCGGTAGCCAAGAGCATGAATCAGCCCCAGCATTTT. The rearrangement links TRBV6-5 to TRBJ1-5; D is undetermined. Germline loops: CDR1 MNHEY, CDR2 SVGAGI. The length of the CDR3 is 16 residues. V was trimmed by 4 bases and J by 4 bases, leaving 17 bases between them.

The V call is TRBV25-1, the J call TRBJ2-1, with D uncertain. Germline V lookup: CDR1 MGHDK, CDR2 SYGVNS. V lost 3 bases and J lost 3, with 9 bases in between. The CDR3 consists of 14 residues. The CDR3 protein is CASSDPPSYNEQFF. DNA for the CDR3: TGTGCCAGCAGTGACCCACCGAGCTACAATGAGCAGTTCTTC.

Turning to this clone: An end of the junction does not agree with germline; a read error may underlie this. CDR3 protein: CASSVSSTGNTEAFF. The CDR3 bases are TGTGCCAGCAGTGTATCGTCGACAGGGAACACTGAAGCTTTCTTT. J is TRBJ1-1 and V is TRBV27; D perhaps matches TRBD1 (6 bases). There are 15 residues in the CDR3. The V gene's germline CDR1 is MNHEY and CDR2 SMNVEV (reference sequence).

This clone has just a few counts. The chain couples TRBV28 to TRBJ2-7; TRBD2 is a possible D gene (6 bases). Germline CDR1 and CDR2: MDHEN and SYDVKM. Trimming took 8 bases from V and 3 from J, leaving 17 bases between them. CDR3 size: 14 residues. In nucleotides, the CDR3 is TGTGCCAGCCCCCCGGTCCGGAGGGGCTACGAGCAGTACTTC. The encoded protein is CASPPVRRGYEQYF.

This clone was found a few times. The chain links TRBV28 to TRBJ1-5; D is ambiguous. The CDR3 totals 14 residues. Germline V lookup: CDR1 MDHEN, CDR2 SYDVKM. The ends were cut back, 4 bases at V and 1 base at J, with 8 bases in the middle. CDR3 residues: CASSSRGSNQPQHF. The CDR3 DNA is TGTGCCAGCAGTTCCCGAGGGAGCAATCAGCCCCAGCATTTT.

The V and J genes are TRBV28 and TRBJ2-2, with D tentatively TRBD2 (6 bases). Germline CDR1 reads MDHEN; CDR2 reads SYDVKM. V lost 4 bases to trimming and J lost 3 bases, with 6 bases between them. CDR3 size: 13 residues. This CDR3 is CASSWRDTGELFF. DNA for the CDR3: TGTGCCAGCAGTTGGAGGGACACCGGGGAGCTGTTTTTT.

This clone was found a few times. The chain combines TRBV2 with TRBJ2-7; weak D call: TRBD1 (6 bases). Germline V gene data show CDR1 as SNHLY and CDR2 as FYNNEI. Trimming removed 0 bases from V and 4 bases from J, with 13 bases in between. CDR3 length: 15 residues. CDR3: CASSEAGGRGYEQYF. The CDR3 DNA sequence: TGTGCCAGCAGTGAAGCTGGGGGCAGGGGATACGAGCAGTACTTC. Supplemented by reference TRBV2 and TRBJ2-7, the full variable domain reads EPEVTQTPSHQVTQMGQEVILRCVPISNHLYFYWYRQILGQKVEFLVSFYNNEISEKSEIFDDQFSVERPDGSNFTLKIRSTKLEDSAMYFCASSEAGGRGYEQYFGPGTRLTVT.

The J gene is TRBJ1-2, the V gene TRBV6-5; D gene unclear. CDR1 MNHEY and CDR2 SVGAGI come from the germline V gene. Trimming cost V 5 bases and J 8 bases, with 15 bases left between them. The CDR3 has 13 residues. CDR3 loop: CASSRQASNGYTF. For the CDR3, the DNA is TGTGCCAGCAGTCGCCAGGCGTCAAACGGCTACACCTTC.

DNA for the CDR3: TGTGCCAGCAGCTCCATAGAGGCTAGCGGCCCTCAAGAGACCCAGTACTTC. It yields the protein CASSSIEASGPQETQYF. The V call is TRBV21-1, the J call TRBJ2-5; TRBD2, as called in the table, went unchecked against the DNA. TRBV21-1 is termed a pseudogene. The CDR3 length is 17 residues.

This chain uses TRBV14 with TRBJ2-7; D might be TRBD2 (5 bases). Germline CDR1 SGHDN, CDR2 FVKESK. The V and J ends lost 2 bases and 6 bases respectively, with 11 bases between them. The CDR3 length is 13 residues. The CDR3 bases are TGTGCCAGCAGCCAAATTCCTCGGGGCGAGCAGTACTTC. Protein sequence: CASSQIPRGEQYF.

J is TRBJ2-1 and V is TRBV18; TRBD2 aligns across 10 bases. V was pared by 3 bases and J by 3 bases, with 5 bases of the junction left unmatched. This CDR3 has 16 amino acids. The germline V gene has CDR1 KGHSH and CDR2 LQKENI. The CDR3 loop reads CASSPGGLAVYNEQFF. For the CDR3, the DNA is TGTGCCAGCTCACCTGGCGGACTAGCGGTCTACAATGAGCAGTTCTTC.

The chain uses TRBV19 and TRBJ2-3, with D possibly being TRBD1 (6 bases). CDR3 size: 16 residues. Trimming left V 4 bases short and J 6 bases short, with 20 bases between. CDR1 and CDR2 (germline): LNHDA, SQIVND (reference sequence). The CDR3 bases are TGTGCCAGTAGTACCCTTGGGGGCAGGGGAGCTGATACGCAGTATTTT. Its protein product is CASSTLGGRGADTQYF.

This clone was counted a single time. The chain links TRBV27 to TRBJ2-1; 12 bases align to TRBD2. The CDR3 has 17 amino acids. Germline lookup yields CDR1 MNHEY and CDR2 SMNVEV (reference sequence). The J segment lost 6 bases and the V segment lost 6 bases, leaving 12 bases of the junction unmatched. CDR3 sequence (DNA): TGTGCCAGCAGATGGAGGACTAGCGGGGTTAATTTCAATGAGCAGTTCTTC. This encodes CASRWRTSGVNFNEQFF.